The rows below give T cell receptor beta chains drawn from one sample of a study of CD8+ T cells in alopecia areata. The repertoire was sequenced with immunoSEQ multiplex PCR; TCRdb's copy has only in-frame clones and lacks some. This sample carries 100,000 to 150,000 clones, approximately 49% of them seen once, and the ten largest clones take 15% to 20%. The sample consisted of CD8+ T cells sorted from blood, taken at week 0. The receptors stem from a human donor with alopecia areata. Each CDR3 is given with its conserved first and last residue. D genes are given only for firm matches. Expanded clones get a size class; other rows say once, few or many, or leave the size out.

>TRBD2|NA|TRBV27|TRBJ2-2
TGTGCCAGCAGCTTAGCGGGGTGGGCCGGGGAGCTGTTTTTT
CASSLAGWAGELFF
>NA|few|TRBV29-1|TRBJ2-1
TGCAGCGTTTCCGGGACCATATTCAGCAATGAGCAGTTCTTC
CSVSGTIFSNEQFF
>NA|NA|TRBV6-5|TRBJ2-7
TGTGCCAGCAGTTACTCGATAGATTCGTCAGCCGTCGCGCAGTACTTC
CASSYSIDSSAVAQYF
>NA|few|TRBV6-1|TRBJ1-5
TGTGCCAGCAGTGAAGAGGAGGGGGTTGGGAATCAGCCCCAGCATTTT
CASSEEEGVGNQPQHF
>NA|NA|TRBV11-2|TRBJ2-7
TGTGCCAGCAGCTTAGCCTACAGGGACTACGAGCAGTACTTC
CASSLAYRDYEQYF
>NA|NA|TRBV30|TRBJ2-7
TGTGCCTGGAGTACCGAGGGGGGACCCTACGAGCAGTACTTC
CAWSTEGGPYEQYF
>TRBD2|NA|TRBV5-4|TRBJ2-7
TGTGCCAGCAGCAAGACTAGCGGGGCCTACGAGCAGTACTTC
CASSKTSGAYEQYF
>NA|NA|TRBV29-1|TRBJ1-4
TGCAGCGTTTGGGGGGGCGCAGGGGAAAAACTGTTTTTT
CSVWGGAGEKLFF
>NA|NA|TRBV5-1|TRBJ2-1
TGCGCCAGCAGCTTGGGTAATGAGCAGTTCTTC
CASSLGNEQFF
>NA|NA|TRBV29-1|TRBJ1-2
TGCAGCGTTGTGGACAGCACCTATGGCTACACCTTC
CSVVDSTYGYTF
>NA|few|TRBV23-1|TRBJ1-2
TGCGCCAGCAAAGGCAGGGAGCCGGCCTATGGCTACACCTTC
CASKGREPAYGYTF
>NA|NA|TRBV27|TRBJ2-7
TGTGCCAGCAGTTTTAAGGCGACCTACGAGCAGTACTTC
CASSFKATYEQYF
>NA|NA|TRBV4-3|TRBJ1-4
TGCGCCAGCAGCCAAGATCGTGAGGGCTTGAATGAAAAACTGTTTTTT
CASSQDREGLNEKLFF
>NA|few|TRBV29-1|TRBJ2-1
TGCAGCGTTGAAGAGGGTGGAGATGAGCAGTTCTTC
CSVEEGGDEQFF
>NA|medium-sized|TRBV12-5|TRBJ2-3
TGTGCTAGTGGCACTACCACCCGACCTAGCACAGATACGCAGTATTTT
CASGTTTRPSTDTQYF
>NA|NA|TRBV29-1|TRBJ2-2
TGCAGCGTTGTGACAAGGAGCGGGGAGCTGTTTTTT
CSVVTRSGELFF
>NA|NA|TRBV7-9|TRBJ2-4
TGTGCCAGCAGCCCGGACCAGGGTTTGGCCAAAAACATTCAGTACTTC
CASSPDQGLAKNIQYF
>NA|few|TRBV13|TRBJ1-1
TGTGCCAGCAGCCCTGACAGTAGGACTGAAGCTTTCTTT
CASSPDSRTEAFF
>NA|NA|TRBV6-1|TRBJ2-3
TGTGCCAGCAGTACCCGGGACCGAAGCACAGATACGCAGTATTTT
CASSTRDRSTDTQYF
>NA|few|TRBV27|TRBJ1-5
TGTGCCAGCAGTTTAGAATGGAATAGCAATCAGCCCCAGCATTTT
CASSLEWNSNQPQHF